A single sample is the source of the 19 T cell receptor beta chains below, sequenced in a study of radiotherapy plus CTLA-4 blockade in lung cancer. TCRdb's copy holds only in-frame clones and misses some; the assay was immunoSEQ multiplex PCR. This table holds tens of thousands of clones, roughly 86% found once. The material sequenced was peripheral blood, taken from a patient treated with radiotherapy plus ipilimumab. The receptors were gathered from a human donor with non-small cell lung cancer that progressed on radiotherapy plus ipilimumab.

This rearrangement joins TRBV28 to TRBJ2-2, with D possibly being TRBD1 (6 bases). CDR3 size: 15 residues. Germline CDR1 is MDHEN and CDR2 is SYDVKM. Trimming cost V 4 bases and J 4 bases, with 13 bases left between them. CDR3 sequence: CASSYEGVGTGELFF. The CDR3 DNA reads as TGTGCCAGCAGTTACGAGGGGGTAGGCACCGGGGAGCTGTTTTTT. Drawing the rest from reference TRBV28 and TRBJ2-2, the complete variable domain is DVKVTQSSRYLVKRTGEKVFLECVQDMDHENMFWYRQDPGLGLRLIYFSYDVKMKEKGDIPEGYSVSREKKERFSLILESASTNQTSMYLCASSYEGVGTGELFFGEGSRLTVL.

Turning to this clone: At the DNA level, this CDR3 is encoded by other sequences in the same sample as well. The chain uses TRBV9 and TRBJ2-7; D not resolved. This CDR3 has 13 amino acids. V shed 0 bases and J shed 3 bases, with 7 bases lying between them. The V gene's germline CDR1 is SGDLS and CDR2 YYNGEE. CDR3 nucleotides: TGTGCCAGCAGCGTAGGAGTTTACTACGAGCAGTACTTC. This codes for CASSVGVYYEQYF. Supplemented by reference TRBV9 and TRBJ2-7, the full variable domain reads DSGVTQTPKHLITATGQRVTLRCSPRSGDLSVYWYQQSLDQGLQFLIQYYNGEERAKGNILERFSAQQFPDLHSELNLSSLELGDSALYFCASSVGVYYEQYFGPGTRLTVT.

This rearrangement joins TRBV7-2 to TRBJ1-5; D remains ambiguous. The CDR3 has 15 amino acids. Trimming shortened V by 5 bases and J by 2 bases, and 13 bases separated the two germline ends. From germline, CDR1 is SGHTA and CDR2 FQGNSA. The CDR3, as DNA: TGTGCCAGCAGCCGGGGTGGACTCGGCAATCAGCCCCAGCATTTT. Protein sequence: CASSRGGLGNQPQHF.

This chain joins TRBV5-1 and TRBJ2-7; D ambiguous. Germline loops: CDR1 SGHRS, CDR2 YFSETQ. The ends were cut back, 0 bases at V and 6 bases at J, with 7 bases in the middle. This CDR3 region has 12 residues. The CDR3 nucleotides are TGCGCCAGCAGCTTGGGCGGCAGCGAGCAGTACTTC. It encodes CASSLGGSEQYF.

This clone was detected a few times. V is TRBV4-1 and J is TRBJ2-3, with 10 positions matching TRBD2. The CDR3 spans 16 residues. V gave up 0 bases and J gave up 8 bases; unmatched junction bases: 8. Germline assignment: CDR1 MGHRA and CDR2 YSYEKL. CDR3 loop: CASSQDTSGAVGTQYF. The CDR3 nucleotides are TGCGCCAGCAGCCAAGACACTAGCGGGGCGGTCGGTACGCAGTATTTT.

This clone turned up a few times. This chain connects TRBV4-1 to TRBJ2-7; TRBD2 matches at 11 bases. The CDR3 contains 14 residues. V lost 6 bases to trimming and J lost 4 bases; unmatched junction nucleotides: 5. CDR1 is MGHRA, CDR2 YSYEKL, per germline. CDR3 DNA sequence: TGCGCCAGCAGGACGACTAGCGGGACTTACGAGCAGTACTTC. Its protein product is CASRTTSGTYEQYF.

This sequence joins TRBV9 and TRBJ2-7, with D possibly being TRBD1 or TRBD2 (6 bases each). This CDR3 is 15 amino acids long. Trimming shortened V by 0 bases and J by 2 bases, and 12 bases separated the two germline ends. CDR1 is SGDLS, CDR2 YYNGEE, per germline. CDR3 loop: CASSVGGAPAYEQYF. The CDR3 bases are TGTGCCAGCAGCGTAGGGGGGGCCCCAGCCTACGAGCAGTACTTC.

Worth noting for this clone: Its ends do not fully match the called genes, so a read error is possible. J is TRBJ2-7 and V is TRBV11-2; D remains ambiguous. The CDR3 runs 12 residues. CDR1 and CDR2 (germline): SGHAT, FQNNGV. CDR3 loop: CASSPRPYEQYF. CDR3 DNA sequence: TGTGCCAGCAGCCCCCGTCCCTATGAGCAGTACTTC. The full variable domain, rest sourced from reference TRBV11-2 and TRBJ2-7, is EAGVAQSPRYKIIEKRQSVAFWCNPISGHATLYWYQQILGQGPKLLIQFQNNGVVDDSQLPKDRFSAERLKGVDSTLKIQPAKLEDSAVYLCASSPRPYEQYFGPGTRLTVT.

The J gene is TRBJ2-7, the V gene TRBV2, with D possibly being TRBD1 or TRBD2 (5 bases each). With 6 bases removed from V and 3 bases from J, the gap between germline ends came to 24 bases. CDR1 and CDR2 (germline): SNHLY, FYNNEI. CDR3 length: 17 residues. The CDR3 loop reads CASSSPGSGWDGYEQYF. The CDR3 DNA is TGTGCCAGCAGCTCCCCCGGGTCAGGGTGGGACGGCTACGAGCAGTACTTC.

The chain combines TRBV5-1 with TRBJ2-2, with TRBD1 matching 9 bases. Germline values: CDR1 SGHRS, CDR2 YFSETQ. The CDR3 has 15 residues. The trim removed 3 bases at V and 1 base at J, leaving 1 base unmatched. The CDR3 spells CASSSGQGNTGELFF. CDR3 in DNA: TGCGCCAGCAGCTCGGGACAGGGGAACACCGGGGAGCTGTTTTTT. Using reference TRBV5-1 and TRBJ2-2 for the parts outside the CDR3, the full variable domain is KAGVTQTPRYLIKTRGQQVTLSCSPISGHRSVSWYQQTPGQGLQFLFEYFSETQRNKGNFPGRFSGRQFSNSRSEMNVSTLELGDSALYLCASSSGQGNTGELFFGEGSRLTVL.

This clone was seen once. This chain links TRBV9 with TRBJ2-1; the match to TRBD2 covers 8 bases. Per the germline V gene, CDR1 is SGDLS and CDR2 is YYNGEE. V shed 2 bases and J 0 bases; nucleotides not matched to a gene: 4. The CDR3 loop spans 16 amino acids. Here the CDR3 DNA reads TGTGCCAGCAGCGTCAGCGGGAGAGGCTCCTACAATGAGCAGTTCTTC. Amino acid sequence: CASSVSGRGSYNEQFF.

The chain combines TRBV9 with TRBJ2-1; D remains ambiguous. CDR1 and CDR2 (germline): SGDLS, YYNGEE. The germline V and J ends were trimmed by 0 bases and 9 bases, with 13 bases remaining between them. The CDR3 sequence is 14 residues long. Here the CDR3 DNA reads TGTGCCAGCAGCGTAGCTGGCCTCCAGGTTGAGCAGTTCTTC. This codes for CASSVAGLQVEQFF.

A few counts support this clone. The V and J genes are TRBV7-2 and TRBJ1-5; D not certain. Trimming took 1 base from V and 3 from J, leaving 10 bases between them. CDR3 length equals 15 residues. Germline V gene data show CDR1 as SGHTA and CDR2 as FQGNSA. This CDR3 reads CASSLGGFPNQPQHF. CDR3 DNA: TGTGCCAGCAGCTTAGGAGGGTTTCCCAATCAGCCCCAGCATTTT.

The chain links TRBV5-6 to TRBJ1-1; D not certain. Germline-derived CDR1 and CDR2 are SGHDT and YYEEEE. V lost 4 bases and J 7 bases, leaving 20 bases between the germline ends. The CDR3 is 15 amino acids. CDR3 sequence: CASSISWGLFLEAFF. CDR3 sequence (DNA): TGTGCCAGCAGCATATCTTGGGGATTATTCCTTGAAGCTTTCTTT.

The V gene is TRBV4-2, the J gene TRBJ1-2, with D perhaps TRBD1 (6 bases). This CDR3 comprises 15 residues. Germline CDR1 and CDR2: LGHNA and YNFKEQ. The ends were cut back, 1 base at V and 4 bases at J, with 13 bases in the middle. CDR3 nucleotide sequence: TGTGCCAGCAGCCAAGGGGGGGGCGGCAGCTATGGCTACACCTTC. This sequence encodes CASSQGGGGSYGYTF.

The rearrangement joins TRBV19 to TRBJ2-7, with TRBD1 matching 9 bases. CDR1 is LNHDA and CDR2 is SQIVND in the germline V gene (reference sequence). This CDR3 contains 15 residues. V trimming: 2 bases; J trimming: 1 base; junction bases outside the gene matches: 3. For the CDR3, the DNA is TGTGCCAGTAGTATATGGGACAGGGTATCCTACGAGCAGTACTTC. This gives the protein CASSIWDRVSYEQYF.

About this clone: Other DNA sequences in this specimen translate into the identical CDR3. The chain links TRBV9 to TRBJ1-1, with 8 bases fitting TRBD1. V trimming: 3 bases; J trimming: 4 bases; junction bases outside the gene matches: 5. This CDR3 spans 14 amino acids. Germline CDR1 reads SGDLS; CDR2 reads YYNGEE. CDR3 sequence reads: CASSAIDRGTEAFF. CDR3 sequence (DNA): TGTGCCAGCAGCGCTATCGACAGGGGCACTGAAGCTTTCTTT. Based on the CDR3 plus reference TRBV9 and TRBJ1-1, the full variable domain is DSGVTQTPKHLITATGQRVTLRCSPRSGDLSVYWYQQSLDQGLQFLIQYYNGEERAKGNILERFSAQQFPDLHSELNLSSLELGDSALYFCASSAIDRGTEAFFGQGTRLTVV.

Only one count was recorded for this clone. The chain joins TRBV4-3 to TRBJ2-3, with D perhaps matching TRBD1 (6 bases). The germline V gene encodes CDR1 LGHNA and CDR2 YSLEER. CDR3 length: 16 residues. V lost 0 bases and J 3 bases, leaving 13 bases between the germline ends. CDR3 sequence reads: CASSQDHQGFTDTQYF. The CDR3, as DNA: TGCGCCAGCAGCCAAGATCACCAGGGGTTTACAGATACGCAGTATTTT.

This sequence joins TRBV9 and TRBJ1-1, with TRBD1 as a possible D gene (6 bases). Germline V gene lookup returns CDR1 SGDLS and CDR2 YYNGEE. Trimming cost V 3 bases and J 11 bases, with 20 bases left between them. There are 14 residues in the CDR3. For the CDR3, the DNA is TGTGCCAGCAGCGCTTTCGCACAGGGTTTGGGGGCTTTCTTT. This sequence encodes CASSAFAQGLGAFF.